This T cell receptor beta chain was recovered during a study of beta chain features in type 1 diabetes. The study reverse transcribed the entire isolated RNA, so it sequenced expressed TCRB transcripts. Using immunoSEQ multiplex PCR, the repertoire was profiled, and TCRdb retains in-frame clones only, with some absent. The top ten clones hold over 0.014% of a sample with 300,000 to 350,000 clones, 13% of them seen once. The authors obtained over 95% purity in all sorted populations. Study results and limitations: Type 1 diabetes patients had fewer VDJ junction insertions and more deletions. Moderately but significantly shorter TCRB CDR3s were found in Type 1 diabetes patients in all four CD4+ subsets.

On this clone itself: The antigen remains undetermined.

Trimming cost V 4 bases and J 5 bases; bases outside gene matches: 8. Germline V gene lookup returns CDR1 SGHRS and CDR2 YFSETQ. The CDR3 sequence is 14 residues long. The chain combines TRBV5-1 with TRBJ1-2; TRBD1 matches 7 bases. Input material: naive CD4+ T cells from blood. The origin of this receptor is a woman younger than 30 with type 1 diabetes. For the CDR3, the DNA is TGCGCCAGCAGCCCAGGGGGAATGGGTTATGGCTACACCTTC. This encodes CASSPGGMGYGYTF.